Following are 17 T cell receptor beta chains from one sample sequenced in a study of T-cell memory formation after mild COVID-19. TCRdb re-analysed the 5' RACE reads in MiXCR, keeping a single row per CDR3 protein. Of under 450,000 distinct CDR3 sequences listed, under 15% are singletons. The specimen sequenced was PBMCs or a T cell subset sorted from them (not recorded which). These receptors originate from a man between 18 and 29 years old who had mild COVID-19 (a few samples of this study predate the infection). Cell type and time point are not known.

This clonotype showed up many times. The chain is built from TRBV12-3 or TRBV12-4 and TRBJ1-2; 7 bases match TRBD1. V trimming: 8 bases; J trimming: 8 bases; junction bases outside the gene matches: 5. The CDR3 extends over 11 amino acids. The CDR3 nucleotides read TGTGCCAGCGAGGGGGCTGAGGGCTACACCTTC. Its protein product is CASEGAEGYTF.

The rearrangement joins TRBV6-2 or TRBV6-3 to TRBJ2-7, with unresolved D. The CDR3 is 14 residues long. Per the germline V gene, CDR1 is MNHEY and CDR2 is SVGEGT. V was clipped by 0 bases and J by 2 bases, with 8 bases between them. The CDR3 nucleotides read TGTGCCAGCAGTTACTCGGACGGCCCCTACGAGCAGTACGTC. It codes for CASSYSDGPYEQYV.

The chain has TRBV7-2 and TRBJ2-1; 9 nucleotides match TRBD1. CDR1 SGHTA and CDR2 FQGNSA come from the germline V gene. CDR3 size: 16 residues. J lost 3 bases, V lost 4 bases, and 7 bases had no gene match. The CDR3 DNA follows: TGTGCCAGCAGCTGGTCCGGGACAGGGAACTACAATGAGCAGTTCTTC. It specifies CASSWSGTGNYNEQFF.

This clonotype was seen only a few times. The J gene is TRBJ2-7, the V gene TRBV4-2; the D gene is possibly TRBD1 (5 bases). The CDR3 is 14 residues long. Trimming took 0 bases from V and 3 from J, leaving 9 bases between them. Germline V gene lookup returns CDR1 LGHNA and CDR2 YNFKEQ. For the CDR3, the DNA is TGTGCCAGCAGCCAAGAAGGGGAAGGCTACGAGCAGTACTTC. Protein sequence: CASSQEGEGYEQYF.

This clonotype was counted between two and nine times. V and J are TRBV21-1 and TRBJ2-7; the D call in the table, TRBD1, was not verified against the DNA. TRBV21-1 counts as a pseudogene. The CDR3 extends over 16 amino acids. The DNA for the CDR3 is TGTGCCAGCAGCTCCCCCGACGGGAGGAACCCCTACGAGCAGTACGTC. It is translated as CASSSPDGRNPYEQYV.

This chain links TRBV4-1 with TRBJ2-7; the match to TRBD1 covers 8 bases. Germline trimming cut 0 bases from V and 12 bases from J; bases unmatched to any gene: 7. The CDR3 sequence is 13 residues long. Germline values: CDR1 MGHRA, CDR2 YSYEKL. As DNA, the CDR3 is TGCGCCAGCAGCCAAGATCAGGGACAGGCCTCGTACGTC. Protein sequence: CASSQDQGQASYV.

The V call is TRBV12-3 or TRBV12-4, the J call TRBJ2-2, with a weak D call TRBD1 (5 bases). Trimming pared 5 bases from V and 0 bases from J, leaving 13 bases between. This CDR3 contains 16 residues. CDR3 sequence: CASSPNGHPNTGELFF. The DNA of the CDR3 is TGTGCCAGCAGTCCCAACGGACACCCGAACACCGGGGAGCTGTTTTTT.

This clonotype was observed a few times. The rearrangement joins TRBV12-3 or TRBV12-4 to TRBJ2-3; D might be TRBD1 (6 bases). This CDR3 has 13 amino acids. Trimming took 5 bases from V and 3 from J, leaving 9 bases between them. DNA of the CDR3: TGTGCCAGCAGTGGAGACAGGACAGATACGCAGTATTTT. This translates into CASSGDRTDTQYF.

The table lists this clonotype with a few counts. The chain is built from TRBV20-1 and TRBJ2-3; 14 bases fit TRBD2. Germline CDR1 and CDR2: DFQATT and SNEGSKA (reference sequence). V dropped 7 bases and J dropped 4; count of bases not matched to a gene: 1. CDR3 length equals 13 residues. CDR3 protein: CSGGLAGADTQYF. The CDR3 DNA sequence: TGCAGTGGGGGACTAGCGGGGGCAGATACGCAGTATTTT.

This clonotype was detected only a few times. This chain links TRBV29-1 with TRBJ2-2; 7 nucleotides line up with TRBD2. The CDR3 sequence is 14 residues long. V was clipped by 6 bases and J by 2 bases; unmatched bases: 6. Germline V gene lookup returns CDR1 SQVTM and CDR2 ANQGSEA. The CDR3 coding sequence is TGCAGCGTCCACGGGACTACTAACACCGGGGAGCTGTTTTTT. Amino acid sequence: CSVHGTTNTGELFF.

This clonotype was counted only a few times. CDR3 sequence (DNA): TGCGCCAGCAGACGGCGACGTGACAGGGAGGGTGAGCAGTTCTTC. This gives the protein CASRRRRDREGEQFF. The genes are TRBV4-1 and TRBJ2-1, with D tentatively TRBD1 or TRBD2 (7 bases each). V was shortened by 6 bases and J by 9 bases, with 21 bases between the two germline ends. Germline V CDR1 and CDR2: MGHRA, YSYEKL. The CDR3 contains 15 residues.

V usage is TRBV9 and J usage is TRBJ1-1; no reliable D call. This CDR3 is 14 amino acids long. Germline assignment: CDR1 SGDLS and CDR2 YYNGEE. Trimming pared 1 base from V and 1 base from J, leaving 8 bases between. Written as DNA, the CDR3 is TGTGCCAGCAGCGTATTGTCGACGAACACTGAAGCTTTCTTT. As protein: CASSVLSTNTEAFF.

In this sample, this clonotype turned up a few times. The chain has TRBV20-1 and TRBJ2-3, with unresolved D. The germline V and J ends were trimmed by 1 base and 1 base, with 15 bases remaining between them. The germline V gene has CDR1 DFQATT and CDR2 SNEGSKA (reference sequence). This CDR3 region has 16 residues. This CDR3 is CSARVVRARRTDTQYF. The DNA of the CDR3 is TGCAGTGCTAGAGTTGTAAGGGCGCGCCGCACAGATACGCAGTATTTT.

This chain connects TRBV4-1 to TRBJ2-7; D is unclear. Germline V CDR1 and CDR2: MGHRA, YSYEKL. Between the trimmed V and J ends, which lost 4 bases and 1 base, there was a span of 11 bases. CDR3 length: 14 amino acids. The CDR3 reads CASSPRLESYEQYV. The CDR3 DNA sequence: TGCGCCAGCAGCCCGAGGTTAGAATCCTACGAGCAGTACGTC.

This clonotype was found a few times. The chain uses TRBV7-8 and TRBJ2-3, with D possibly matching TRBD2 (5 bases). CDR1 is SGHVS, CDR2 FQNEAQ, per germline. CDR3 length equals 13 residues. Trimming stripped 8 bases from V and 7 bases from J, with 16 bases between. The CDR3 loop reads CASRSEGGNTQYF. The CDR3 DNA sequence: TGTGCCAGCCGGTCAGAGGGTGGAAATACGCAGTATTTT.

This clonotype was recorded a few times. This sequence joins TRBV7-2 and TRBJ2-1, with 15 bases fitting TRBD2. In germline, CDR1 is SGHTA, CDR2 FQGNSA. After removal of 5 bases from V and 6 bases from J, the junction contained 5 bases not matched to a gene. The CDR3 has 16 residues. The CDR3 reads CASSGPGLAGGNEQFF. The CDR3 DNA sequence: TGTGCCAGCAGCGGCCCGGGACTAGCGGGGGGCAATGAGCAGTTCTTC.

This clonotype has a handful of counts. V and J are TRBV5-1 and TRBJ2-7, with D perhaps matching TRBD2 (6 bases). The CDR3 contains 15 residues. V was clipped by 4 bases and J by 6 bases, with 20 bases between them. CDR1 and CDR2 from the germline V gene are SGHRS and YFSETQ. CDR3 region: CASSERSGGAPEQYV. The CDR3 DNA sequence: TGCGCCAGCAGCGAAAGGTCTGGAGGGGCCCCCGAGCAGTACGTC.